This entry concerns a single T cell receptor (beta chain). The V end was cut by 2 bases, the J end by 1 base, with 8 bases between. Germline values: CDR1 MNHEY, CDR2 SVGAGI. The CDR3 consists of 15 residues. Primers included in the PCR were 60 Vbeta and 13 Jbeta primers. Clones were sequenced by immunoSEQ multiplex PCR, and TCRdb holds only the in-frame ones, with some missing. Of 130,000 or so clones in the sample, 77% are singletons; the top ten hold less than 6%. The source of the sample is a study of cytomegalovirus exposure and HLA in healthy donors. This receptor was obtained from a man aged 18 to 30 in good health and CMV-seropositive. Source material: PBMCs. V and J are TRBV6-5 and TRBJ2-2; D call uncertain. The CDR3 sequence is CASSYGPGNTGELFF. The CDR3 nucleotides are TGTGCCAGCAGTTACGGTCCAGGGAACACCGGGGAGCTGTTTTTT.